The sequence of this T cell receptor (beta chain) was determined in a study of cytomegalovirus exposure and HLA in healthy donors. Overall study findings and caveats: Confirmation was obtained in vitro that a few CMV-associated chains are specific for CMV antigens. Subsequent analysis of the 120 or so validation repertoires found a tendency for first-cohort TCR clusters to co-occur. Reports indicated that the classifier achieved high specificity and sensitivity in diagnosing cytomegalovirus status. Researchers counted roughly 150 TCR beta chains as cytomegalovirus-associated.

With respect to this clone: Its antigen is undetermined.

Clones were sequenced by immunoSEQ multiplex PCR, and TCRdb holds only the in-frame ones, with some missing. This sample has fewer than 300,000 clones, with more than 75% found just once. The sequence was obtained from a woman in her late teens or twenties in good health and CMV-seronegative. The sequencing sample was made of PBMCs.

CDR3: CAWRNRGQAGNTIYF. The CDR3 DNA reads TGTGCCTGGAGAAACAGGGGGCAAGCTGGAAACACCATATATTTT. The chain links TRBV30 to TRBJ1-3; TRBD1 agrees at 9 bases. J gave up 2 bases and V 3 bases, and 5 bases lay outside the gene matches. Germline assignment: CDR1 GTSNPN and CDR2 SVGIG (reference sequence). The length of the CDR3 is 15 residues.